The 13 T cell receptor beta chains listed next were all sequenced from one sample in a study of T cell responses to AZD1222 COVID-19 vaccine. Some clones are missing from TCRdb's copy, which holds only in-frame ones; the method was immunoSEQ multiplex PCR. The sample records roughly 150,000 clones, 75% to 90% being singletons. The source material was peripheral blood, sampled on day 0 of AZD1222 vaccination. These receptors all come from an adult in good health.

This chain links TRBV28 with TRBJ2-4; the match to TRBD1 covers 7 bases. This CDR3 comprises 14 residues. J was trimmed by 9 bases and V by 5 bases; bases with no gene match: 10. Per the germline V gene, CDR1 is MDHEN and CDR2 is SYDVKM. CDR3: CASSETGKVGIQYF. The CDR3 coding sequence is TGTGCCAGCAGTGAGACAGGGAAGGTGGGCATTCAGTACTTC.

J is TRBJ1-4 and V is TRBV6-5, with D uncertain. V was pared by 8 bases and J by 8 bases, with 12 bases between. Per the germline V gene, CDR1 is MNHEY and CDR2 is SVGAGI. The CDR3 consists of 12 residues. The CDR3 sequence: CASGFLKEKLFF. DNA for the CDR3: TGTGCCAGCGGCTTTCTCAAGGAAAAACTGTTTTTT.

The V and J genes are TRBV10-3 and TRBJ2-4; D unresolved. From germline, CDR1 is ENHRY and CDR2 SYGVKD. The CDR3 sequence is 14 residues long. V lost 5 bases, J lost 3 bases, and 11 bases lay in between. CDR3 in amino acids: CAISRTEVKNIQYF. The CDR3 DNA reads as TGTGCCATCAGTAGAACAGAGGTCAAAAACATTCAGTACTTC.

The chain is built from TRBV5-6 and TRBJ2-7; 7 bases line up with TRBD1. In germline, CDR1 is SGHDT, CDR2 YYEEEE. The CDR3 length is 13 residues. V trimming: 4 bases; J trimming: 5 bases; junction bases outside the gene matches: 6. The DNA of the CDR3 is TGTGCCAGCAGCGCCGACAGGGCCCACGAGCAGTACTTC. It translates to CASSADRAHEQYF.

Here the CDR3 reads CASSQDDISLRPQHF. For the CDR3, the DNA is TGCGCCAGCAGCCAAGACGATATTAGCTTAAGGCCCCAGCATTTT. This chain links TRBV4-1 with TRBJ1-5; no definite D call. Germline V CDR1 and CDR2: MGHRA, YSYEKL. CDR3 length equals 15 residues. The V end lost 0 bases, the J end lost 9 bases, and 15 bases lay between the germline ends.

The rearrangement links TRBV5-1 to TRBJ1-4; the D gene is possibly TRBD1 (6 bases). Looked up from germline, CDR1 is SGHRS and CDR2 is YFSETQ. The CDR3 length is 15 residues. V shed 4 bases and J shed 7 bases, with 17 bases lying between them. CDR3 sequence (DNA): TGCGCCAGCAGCGTTATCGGGGGCGGAGGTGAAAAACTGTTTTTT. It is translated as CASSVIGGGGEKLFF.

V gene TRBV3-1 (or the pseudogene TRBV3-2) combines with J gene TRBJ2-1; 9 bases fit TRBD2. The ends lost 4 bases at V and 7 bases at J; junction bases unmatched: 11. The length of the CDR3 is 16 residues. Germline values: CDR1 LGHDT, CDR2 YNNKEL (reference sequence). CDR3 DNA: TGTGCCAGCAGCCCGGGAGCGGGGGGATCCCTAAATGAGCAGTTCTTC. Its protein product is CASSPGAGGSLNEQFF.

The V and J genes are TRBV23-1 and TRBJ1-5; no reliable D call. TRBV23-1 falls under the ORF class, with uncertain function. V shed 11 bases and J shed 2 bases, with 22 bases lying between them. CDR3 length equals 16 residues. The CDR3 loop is CAGGWDWDGCNQPQHF. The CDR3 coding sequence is TGCGCCGGAGGTTGGGATTGGGATGGATGCAATCAGCCCCAGCATTTT.

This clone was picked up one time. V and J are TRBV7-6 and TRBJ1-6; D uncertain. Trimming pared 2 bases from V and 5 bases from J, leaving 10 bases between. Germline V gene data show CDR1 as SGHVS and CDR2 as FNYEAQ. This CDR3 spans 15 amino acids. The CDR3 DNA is TGTGCCAGCAGCTTAAGCCGGATGGATAATTCACCCCTCCACTTT. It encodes CASSLSRMDNSPLHF.

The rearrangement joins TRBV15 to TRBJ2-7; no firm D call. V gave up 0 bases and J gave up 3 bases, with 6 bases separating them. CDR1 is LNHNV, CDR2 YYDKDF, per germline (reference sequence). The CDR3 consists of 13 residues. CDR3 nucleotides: TGTGCCACCAGCAGAGACCCAGACTACGAGCAGTACTTC. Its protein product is CATSRDPDYEQYF.

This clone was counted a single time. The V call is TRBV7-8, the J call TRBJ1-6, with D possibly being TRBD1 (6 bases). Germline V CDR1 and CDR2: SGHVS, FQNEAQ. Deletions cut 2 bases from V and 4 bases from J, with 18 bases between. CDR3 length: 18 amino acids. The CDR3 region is CASSLRVQGLEYNSPLHF. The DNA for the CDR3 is TGTGCCAGCAGCTTAAGAGTTCAGGGGTTGGAGTATAATTCACCCCTCCACTTT.

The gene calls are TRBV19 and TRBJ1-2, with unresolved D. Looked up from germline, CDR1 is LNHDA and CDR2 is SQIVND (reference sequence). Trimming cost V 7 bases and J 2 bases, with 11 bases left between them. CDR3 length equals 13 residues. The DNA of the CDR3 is TGTGCCAGTACGCAAGACCCAAACTATGGCTACACCTTC. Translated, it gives CASTQDPNYGYTF.

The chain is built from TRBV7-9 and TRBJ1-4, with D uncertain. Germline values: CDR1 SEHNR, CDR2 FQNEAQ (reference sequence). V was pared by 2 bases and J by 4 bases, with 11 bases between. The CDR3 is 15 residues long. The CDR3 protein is CASSLWSQLNEKLFF. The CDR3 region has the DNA TGTGCCAGCAGCTTATGGTCGCAGCTTAATGAAAAACTGTTTTTT.